These 9 T cell receptor beta chains originate from one sample sequenced in a study of STAT5B mutations in CD4+ large granular lymphocyte leukemia. Some clones are missing from TCRdb's copy, which holds only in-frame ones; the method was immunoSEQ multiplex PCR. The data show roughly 30,000 clones, more than 65% seen once. The source material was CD4+ T cells from blood buffy coats. Receptor source: a human donor in good health.

This clone was picked up one time. The chain carries TRBV7-2 and TRBJ2-1; D is unresolved. Trimming shortened V by 3 bases and J by 7 bases, and 7 bases separated the two germline ends. The CDR3 is 12 residues long. Germline loops: CDR1 SGHTA, CDR2 FQGNSA. The CDR3 protein is CASSFLENEQFF. CDR3 coding DNA: TGTGCCAGCAGCTTTCTAGAAAATGAGCAGTTCTTC. Complete variable domain (other parts from reference TRBV7-2 and TRBJ2-1): GAGVSQSPSNKVTEKGKDVELRCDPISGHTALYWYRQSLGQGLEFLIYFQGNSAPDKSGLPSDRFSAERTGGSVSTLTIQRTQQEDSAVYLCASSFLENEQFFGPGTRLTVL.

The genes are TRBV9 and TRBJ1-4; D call uncertain. The CDR3 extends over 15 amino acids. V was clipped by 0 bases and J by 7 bases, with 13 bases between them. The V gene's germline CDR1 is SGDLS and CDR2 YYNGEE. CDR3 bases: TGTGCCAGCAGCGTAGGGTTAGGGATCGTTGAAAAACTGTTTTTT. It is translated as CASSVGLGIVEKLFF. Full variable domain (remainder filled in from reference TRBV9 and TRBJ1-4): DSGVTQTPKHLITATGQRVTLRCSPRSGDLSVYWYQQSLDQGLQFLIQYYNGEERAKGNILERFSAQQFPDLHSELNLSSLELGDSALYFCASSVGLGIVEKLFFGSGTQLSVL.

This chain joins TRBV5-1 and TRBJ2-2; D gene unclear. Germline V gene lookup returns CDR1 SGHRS and CDR2 YFSETQ. The CDR3 runs 13 residues. Trimming took off 0 bases at V and 6 bases at J, with 6 bases between the two ends. DNA of the CDR3: TGCGCCAGCAGCTTGGTGGCCTCCGGGGAGCTGTTTTTT. Translation gives CASSLVASGELFF.

This sequence joins TRBV6-1 and TRBJ2-7; 7 nucleotides agree with TRBD1. The CDR3 is 14 amino acids. The germline V gene has CDR1 MNHNS and CDR2 SASEGT. The ends lost 6 bases at V and 4 bases at J; junction bases unmatched: 9. CDR3 region: CASSLQGRVYEQYF. DNA of the CDR3: TGTGCCAGCAGCTTACAGGGGCGGGTATACGAGCAGTACTTC.

The chain recombines TRBV4-2 with TRBJ1-5; 7 positions agree with TRBD1. The germline V gene has CDR1 LGHNA and CDR2 YNFKEQ. The V gene end was trimmed by 4 bases and the J gene end by 4 bases; junction bases not matched to a gene: 1. CDR3 size: 13 residues. CDR3 residues: CASSRQGNQPQHF. The CDR3 DNA reads as TGTGCCAGCAGCCGACAGGGAAATCAGCCCCAGCATTTT.

This clone was picked up a small number of times. V and J are TRBV4-1 and TRBJ1-5, with 9 bases that match TRBD1. The CDR3 has 15 residues. The V and J ends lost 3 bases and 5 bases, in that order; junction bases with no gene match: 5. Germline V gives CDR1 MGHRA, CDR2 YSYEKL. This CDR3 is CASSQPDRGDQPQHF. The CDR3 DNA sequence: TGCGCCAGCAGCCAGCCAGACAGGGGGGATCAGCCCCAGCATTTT.

A remark on this clone: One end of the junction is discordant with germline, which a read error may explain. V and J are TRBV6-6 and TRBJ1-2; D remains unclear. The CDR3 loop spans 14 amino acids. Germline assignment: CDR1 MNHNY and CDR2 SVGAGI (reference sequence). CDR3 region: CASRSKSAPVGVSF. DNA of the CDR3: TGTGCCAGCAGATCGAAATCCGCCCCTGTGGGAGTCAGCTTC.

CDR3 amino acids: CASSLAISTDTQYF. The CDR3 region has the DNA TGTGCCAGCAGCCTAGCGATTAGCACAGATACGCAGTATTTT. V is TRBV11-3 and J is TRBJ2-3; possibly TRBD2 for D (6 bases). The CDR3 consists of 14 residues. Between the trimmed V and J ends, which lost 5 bases and 0 bases, there was a span of 9 bases. Germline V gives CDR1 SGHNT, CDR2 YENEEA.

This clone was seen a single time. The chain has TRBV27 and TRBJ2-1, with 8 bases lining up with TRBD2. CDR3 length: 15 residues. With V trimmed by 3 bases and J by 5 bases, 6 bases remained unmatched. Germline V gene lookup returns CDR1 MNHEY and CDR2 SMNVEV (reference sequence). For the CDR3, the DNA is TGTGCCAGCAGTTTCTTAGCGGGACGGAACAATGAGCAGTTCTTC. This gives the protein CASSFLAGRNNEQFF.